The next 17 T cell receptor beta chains were all read from a single sample in a study of T cells in Graves' hyperthyroidism and ophthalmopathy. TCR beta CDR3 regions were amplified from RNA transcripts. The HTBI set primed first-round TCR CDR3 RT-PCR. TCRdb analysed the multiplex PCR reads with MiXCR anew, one entry per CDR3 protein. The table records about 720,000 distinct CDR3 sequences, around 17% of them present only once. Specimen: blood. The receptors stem from a man between 18 and 29 years old with Graves' hyperthyroidism.

The chain joins TRBV12-3 or TRBV12-4 to TRBJ2-1; 7 bases map to TRBD1. V trimming: 9 bases; J trimming: 8 bases; junction bases outside the gene matches: 13. This CDR3 contains 14 residues. CDR3 in amino acids: CASFQGTAPDEQFF. The CDR3, as DNA: TGTGCCAGTTTTCAAGGGACAGCCCCCGATGAGCAGTTCTTC.

This clonotype was counted many times. The chain carries TRBV28 and TRBJ1-1; possible D gene TRBD1, 5 bases. Per the germline V gene, CDR1 is MDHEN and CDR2 is SYDVKM. V lost 2 bases, J lost 4 bases, and 14 bases lay in between. The CDR3 spans 15 residues. The chain's CDR3 is CASSLRRGPSTEAFF. DNA for the CDR3: TGTGCCAGCAGTTTACGACGGGGACCCTCCACTGAAGCTTTCTTT.

This clonotype was detected many times. The chain recombines TRBV7-6 with TRBJ2-7; TRBD2 agrees at 13 bases. After removal of 5 bases from V and 4 bases from J, the junction contained 5 bases not matched to a gene. Germline CDR1 is SGHVS and CDR2 is FNYEAQ. This CDR3 region has 15 residues. The CDR3 DNA is TGTGCCAGCAGCCCCTTGACTAGCGGGAGGTACGAGCAGTACTTC. Amino acids: CASSPLTSGRYEQYF.

The chain links TRBV2 to TRBJ1-5, with D unresolved. V was trimmed by 6 bases and J by 0 bases, leaving 27 bases between them. Germline values: CDR1 SNHLY, CDR2 FYNNEI. This CDR3 spans 20 amino acids. The CDR3 loop reads CASSFDDRPGGIGSNQPQHF. The CDR3 DNA is TGTGCCAGCAGCTTCGATGACCGCCCTGGTGGGATTGGTAGCAATCAGCCCCAGCATTTT.

This chain uses TRBV5-5 with TRBJ2-2, with D unclear. Germline V lookup: CDR1 SGHKS, CDR2 YYEKEE (reference sequence). This CDR3 has 14 amino acids. Trimming took 7 bases from V and 1 from J, leaving 11 bases between them. The DNA of the CDR3 is TGTGCCAGCGGCCCGGCCCGGAACACCGGGGAGCTGTTTTTT. Amino acid sequence: CASGPARNTGELFF. Based on the CDR3 plus reference TRBV5-5 and TRBJ2-2, the full variable domain is DAGVTQSPTHLIKTRGQQVTLRCSPISGHKSVSWYQQVLGQGPQFIFQYYEKEERGRGNFPDRFSARQFPNYSSELNVNALLLGDSALYLCASGPARNTGELFFGEGSRLTVL.

The rearrangement joins TRBV20-1 to TRBJ1-5, with 8 bases aligning to TRBD1. The CDR3 loop spans 13 amino acids. The trim removed 2 bases at V and 6 bases at J, leaving 3 bases unmatched. Germline-derived CDR1 and CDR2 are DFQATT and SNEGSKA (reference sequence). The CDR3 reads CSARKQGGQPQHF. CDR3 DNA sequence: TGCAGTGCTAGAAAACAGGGGGGTCAGCCCCAGCATTTT.

This clonotype has more than one count but fewer than ten. The chain uses TRBV11-3 and TRBJ2-2; no clear D gene. This CDR3 contains 19 residues. Trimming took off 0 bases at V and 0 bases at J, with 17 bases between the two ends. Germline CDR1 and CDR2: SGHNT and YENEEA. CDR3 coding DNA: TGTGCCAGCAGCTTAGAGCTAGGGCCGTTTCACGCGAACACCGGGGAGCTGTTTTTT. It is translated as CASSLELGPFHANTGELFF.

This clonotype has more than one count but fewer than ten. The V call is TRBV2, the J call TRBJ2-3, with D perhaps TRBD2 (5 bases). V was trimmed by 4 bases and J by 4 bases, leaving 15 bases between them. The CDR3 runs to 15 residues. Per germline, CDR1 SNHLY and CDR2 FYNNEI. Written as DNA, the CDR3 is TGTGCCAGCAGTGGGGAAGAAGAGGGTCCAGATACGCAGTATTTT. Protein product: CASSGEEEGPDTQYF. The full variable domain, rest sourced from reference TRBV2 and TRBJ2-3, is EPEVTQTPSHQVTQMGQEVILRCVPISNHLYFYWYRQILGQKVEFLVSFYNNEISEKSEIFDDQFSVERPDGSNFTLKIRSTKLEDSAMYFCASSGEEEGPDTQYFGPGTRLTVL.

This clonotype came up a few times. This chain joins TRBV5-8 and TRBJ1-5, with 7 bases lining up with TRBD1. The V and J ends lost 0 bases and 3 bases, in that order; junction bases with no gene match: 12. This CDR3 is built from 18 residues. Germline assignment: CDR1 SGHTS and CDR2 YDEGEE. This CDR3 is CASSLAGTASPFNQPQHF. In nucleotides, the CDR3 is TGTGCCAGCAGCTTGGCCGGGACAGCCAGTCCCTTCAATCAGCCCCAGCATTTT.

This clonotype was recorded many times. J is TRBJ1-3 and V is TRBV12-3 or TRBV12-4; possible D gene TRBD1, 6 bases. CDR3 length: 18 amino acids. V dropped 7 bases and J dropped 3 bases, with 25 bases sitting between them. In DNA, the CDR3 is TGTGCCAGCACCAGGAAAAAATATGCGGGGGCGAATGGAAACACCATATATTTT. As protein: CASTRKKYAGANGNTIYF.

The table lists this clonotype with a few counts. The chain carries TRBV19 and TRBJ2-7; 9 bases agree with TRBD1. The CDR3 extends over 15 amino acids. Looked up from germline, CDR1 is LNHDA and CDR2 is SQIVND (reference sequence). V was pared by 2 bases and J by 1 base, with 3 bases of the junction left unmatched. In DNA form, the CDR3 reads TGTGCCAGTAGTATAACGGGACAGGGATCCTACGAGCAGTACTTC. Its translation is CASSITGQGSYEQYF. The complete variable domain, with remaining parts taken from reference TRBV19 and TRBJ2-7, reads DGGITQSPKYLFRKEGQNVTLSCEQNLNHDAMYWYRQDPGQGLRLIYYSQIVNDFQKGDIAEGYSVSREKKESFPLTVTSAQKNPTAFYLCASSITGQGSYEQYFGPGTRLTVT.

The rearrangement links TRBV29-1 to TRBJ2-1; D tentatively reads TRBD1 or TRBD2 (5 bases each). The CDR3 has 17 residues. V lost 6 bases to trimming and J lost 0 bases, with 21 bases between them. The V gene's germline CDR1 is SQVTM and CDR2 ANQGSEA. As DNA, the CDR3 is TGCAGCGTCCCTGAGAGCCCGGGACGGAACTCCTACAATGAGCAGTTCTTC. Translated, it gives CSVPESPGRNSYNEQFF.

The table lists this clonotype with many counts. V and J are TRBV3-1 and TRBJ1-4, with 7 bases identical to TRBD1. The V gene end was trimmed by 0 bases and the J gene end by 6 bases; junction bases not matched to a gene: 13. Germline V gene sequence: CDR1 LGHDT, CDR2 YNNKEL (reference sequence). The CDR3 loop spans 18 amino acids. This chain's CDR3 is CASSQEDGQTGRHEKLFF. The CDR3 bases are TGTGCCAGCAGCCAAGAAGATGGCCAGACAGGGAGACATGAAAAACTGTTTTTT.

The table lists this clonotype with many counts. The rearrangement links TRBV11-2 to TRBJ2-5; the match to TRBD2 covers 9 bases. The CDR3 runs 15 residues. Germline V gene lookup returns CDR1 SGHAT and CDR2 FQNNGV. After removal of 2 bases from V and 3 bases from J, the junction contained 4 bases not matched to a gene. CDR3 coding DNA: TGTGCCAGCAGCTTACTAGCGGGAACTAAAGAGACCCAGTACTTC. Translation gives CASSLLAGTKETQYF.

This clonotype was counted ten times or more. The chain is built from TRBV28 and TRBJ2-1, with 7 bases fitting TRBD2. The length of the CDR3 is 12 residues. In germline, CDR1 is MDHEN, CDR2 SYDVKM. J was trimmed by 8 bases and V by 7 bases; bases with no gene match: 5. CDR3 sequence: CASTLGGDEQFF. CDR3 coding DNA: TGTGCCAGCACCCTTGGGGGGGATGAGCAGTTCTTC.

A few counts support this clonotype. This rearrangement joins TRBV20-1 to TRBJ2-3, with 11 bases fitting TRBD2. Germline V gene data show CDR1 as DFQATT and CDR2 as SNEGSKA (reference sequence). Unmatched junction bases numbered 10, after V lost 6 bases and J lost 5 bases. The CDR3 is 15 amino acids. The DNA of the CDR3 is TGCAGTGCCTACTTAACTAGCGGGAGTGGAGATACGCAGTATTTT. It translates to CSAYLTSGSGDTQYF.

The chain joins TRBV4-1 to TRBJ2-3; D unresolved. This CDR3 is built from 13 residues. Trimming removed 4 bases at V and 4 bases at J, with 9 bases between. Germline V gene sequence: CDR1 MGHRA, CDR2 YSYEKL. CDR3 nucleotide sequence: TGCGCCAGCAGCCCACTCCGACCAGATACGCAGTATTTT. Protein: CASSPLRPDTQYF.